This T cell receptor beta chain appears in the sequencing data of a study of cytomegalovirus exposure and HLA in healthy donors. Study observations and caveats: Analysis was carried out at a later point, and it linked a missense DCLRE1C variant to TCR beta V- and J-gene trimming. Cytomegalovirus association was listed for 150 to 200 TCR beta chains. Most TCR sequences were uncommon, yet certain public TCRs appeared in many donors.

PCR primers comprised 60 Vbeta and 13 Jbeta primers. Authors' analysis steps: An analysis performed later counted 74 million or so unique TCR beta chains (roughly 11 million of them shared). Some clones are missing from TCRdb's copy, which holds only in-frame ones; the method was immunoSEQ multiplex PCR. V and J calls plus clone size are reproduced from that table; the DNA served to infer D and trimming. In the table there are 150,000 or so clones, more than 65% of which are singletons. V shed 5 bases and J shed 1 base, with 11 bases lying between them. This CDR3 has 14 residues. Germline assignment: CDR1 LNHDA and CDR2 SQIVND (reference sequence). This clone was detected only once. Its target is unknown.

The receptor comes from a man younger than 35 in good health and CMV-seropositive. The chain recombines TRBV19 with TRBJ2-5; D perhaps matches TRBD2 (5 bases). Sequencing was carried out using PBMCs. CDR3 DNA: TGTGCCAGTAGTGGCCCCACTAGCCAAGAGACCCAGTACTTC. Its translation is CASSGPTSQETQYF. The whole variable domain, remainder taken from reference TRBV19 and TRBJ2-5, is DGGITQSPKYLFRKEGQNVTLSCEQNLNHDAMYWYRQDPGQGLRLIYYSQIVNDFQKGDIAEGYSVSREKKESFPLTVTSAQKNPTAFYLCASSGPTSQETQYFGPGTRLLVL.